This T cell receptor (beta chain) was captured by sequencing in a study of blood T cell repertoires in COVID-19. Turning to the study itself: COVID-19 samples from acute and convalescent phases originated in the United States, Italy and Spain. Nucleic acid was either cDNA or gDNA, and it came from T cells, B-cell-depleted T cells, or PBMCs.

Per the original data handling: Amplification with reference gene primers provided the estimates of nucleated cell counts. Some clones are missing from TCRdb's copy, which holds only in-frame ones; the method was immunoSEQ multiplex PCR. V, J and clone size are taken as reported in that table, and D and trimming were inferred from the DNA itself. Among 95,000 to 150,000 clones listed, roughly 85% were seen once. With 0 bases removed from V and 1 base from J, the gap between germline ends came to 7 bases. The CDR3 is 14 amino acids. CDR1 SGHRS and CDR2 YFSETQ come from the germline V gene. The rearrangement uses TRBV5-1 and TRBJ2-5, with D uncertain. This receptor was taken from a human donor in a cohort sampled during active COVID-19. Sequenced input: peripheral blood. CDR3 in amino acids: CASSLEAFQETQYF. DNA for the CDR3: TGCGCCAGCAGCTTGGAAGCCTTCCAAGAGACCCAGTACTTC.